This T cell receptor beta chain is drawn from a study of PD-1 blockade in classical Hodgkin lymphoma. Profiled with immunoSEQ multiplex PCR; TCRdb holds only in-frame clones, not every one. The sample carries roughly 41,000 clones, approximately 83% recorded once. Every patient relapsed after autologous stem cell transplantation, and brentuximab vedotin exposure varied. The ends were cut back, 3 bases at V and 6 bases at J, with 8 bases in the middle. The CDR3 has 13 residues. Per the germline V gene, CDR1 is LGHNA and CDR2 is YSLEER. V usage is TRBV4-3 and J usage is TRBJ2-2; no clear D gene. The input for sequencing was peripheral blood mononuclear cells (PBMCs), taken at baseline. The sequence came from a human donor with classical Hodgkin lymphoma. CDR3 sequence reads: CASSQGEAGELFF. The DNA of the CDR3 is TGCGCCAGCAGCCAGGGCGAGGCCGGGGAGCTGTTTTTT.